These 7 T cell receptor beta chains were sequenced from one sample in a study of blood T cell repertoires in COVID-19. TCRdb's table, derived via immunoSEQ multiplex PCR, lists solely in-frame clones and lacks some. This table has around 140,000 clones, over 70% appearing once. Sample: peripheral blood. The receptor source for this set is a man older than 75 with acute or convalescent COVID-19.

The chain uses TRBV7-9 and TRBJ1-1; D gene uncertain. The V and J ends lost 5 bases and 4 bases respectively, with 11 bases between them. The CDR3 contains 13 residues. Germline CDR1 and CDR2: SEHNR and FQNEAQ (reference sequence). CDR3 coding DNA: TGTGCCAGCAGCATCGGAGTTGGCACTGAAGCTTTCTTT. This encodes CASSIGVGTEAFF.

This chain links TRBV2 with TRBJ2-3; 10 bases fit TRBD1. J gave up 3 bases and V 5 bases, and 11 bases lay outside the gene matches. This CDR3 spans 17 amino acids. CDR1 and CDR2 from the germline V gene are SNHLY and FYNNEI. The CDR3 loop reads CASSYRSTGGLTDTQYF. As DNA, the CDR3 is TGTGCCAGCAGTTACCGATCGACAGGGGGCTTGACAGATACGCAGTATTTT.

The J gene is TRBJ2-1, the V gene TRBV5-6, with 16 nucleotides matching TRBD2. The CDR3 has 16 amino acids. Trimming removed 4 bases from V and 9 bases from J; junction bases left unmatched: 7. Germline V gives CDR1 SGHDT, CDR2 YYEEEE. In DNA form, the CDR3 reads TGTGCCAGCAGCCAGGGACTAGCGGGAGGGCACGGTGAGCAGTTCTTC. The encoded protein is CASSQGLAGGHGEQFF.

This clone was seen a few times. The V call is TRBV6-5, the J call TRBJ2-1; D perhaps matches TRBD2 (6 bases). Deletions cut 6 bases from V and 6 bases from J, with 18 bases between. The CDR3 extends over 15 amino acids. Germline V gene data show CDR1 as MNHEY and CDR2 as SVGAGI. The DNA for the CDR3 is TGTGCCAGCAGGCCACCGGGACTGGGAGTCAATGAGCAGTTCTTC. This encodes CASRPPGLGVNEQFF.

The V and J genes are TRBV6-1 and TRBJ2-7, with 10 bases that match TRBD1. CDR1 is MNHNS and CDR2 is SASEGT in the germline V gene. This CDR3 comprises 14 residues. With V trimmed by 3 bases and J by 3 bases, 2 bases remained unmatched. CDR3 residues: CASSETGGSYEQYF. The CDR3 nucleotides are TGTGCCAGCAGTGAGACAGGGGGCAGCTACGAGCAGTACTTC.

The chain employs TRBV2 and TRBJ1-6; D gene uncertain. The V end was cut by 6 bases, the J end by 10 bases, with 16 bases between. The CDR3 spans 14 residues. CDR1 SNHLY and CDR2 FYNNEI come from the germline V gene. CDR3 nucleotides: TGTGCCAGCAGGGGCGGGAGGGTACAGTCACCCCTCCACTTT. Its translation: CASRGGRVQSPLHF.

This clone has a single count. The CDR3 DNA reads as TGTGCCAGCAGCGCAGGGGGCAACGGCTACACCTTC. It encodes CASSAGGNGYTF. The J gene is TRBJ1-2, the V gene TRBV12-3 or TRBV12-4, with 8 bases identical to TRBD1. V trimming: 6 bases; J trimming: 8 bases; junction bases outside the gene matches: 5. The CDR3 has 12 residues.